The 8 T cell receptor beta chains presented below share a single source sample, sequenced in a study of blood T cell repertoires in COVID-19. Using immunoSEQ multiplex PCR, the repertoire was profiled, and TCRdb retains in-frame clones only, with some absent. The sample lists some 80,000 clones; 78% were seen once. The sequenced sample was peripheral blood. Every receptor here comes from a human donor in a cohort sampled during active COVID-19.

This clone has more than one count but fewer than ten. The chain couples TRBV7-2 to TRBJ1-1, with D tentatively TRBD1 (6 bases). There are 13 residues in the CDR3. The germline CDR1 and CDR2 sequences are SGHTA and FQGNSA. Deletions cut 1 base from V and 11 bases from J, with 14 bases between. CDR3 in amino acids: CASSLGTGRQAFF. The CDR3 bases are TGTGCCAGCAGCTTAGGAACAGGGCGGCAGGCTTTCTTT.

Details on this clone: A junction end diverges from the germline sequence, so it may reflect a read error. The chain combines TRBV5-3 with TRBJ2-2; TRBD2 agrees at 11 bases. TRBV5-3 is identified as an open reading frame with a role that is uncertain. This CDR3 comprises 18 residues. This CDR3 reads CARSLVRLAGRRHRGAVF. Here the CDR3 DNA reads TGTGCCAGAAGCTTGGTTCGACTAGCGGGGAGAAGACACCGGGGAGCTGTTTTT.

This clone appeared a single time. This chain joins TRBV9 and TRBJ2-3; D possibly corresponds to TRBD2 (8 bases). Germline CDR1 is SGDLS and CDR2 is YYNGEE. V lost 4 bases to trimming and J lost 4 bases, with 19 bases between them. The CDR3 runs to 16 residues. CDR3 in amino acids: CASSSRGRGAPDTQYF. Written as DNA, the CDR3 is TGTGCCAGCAGCTCAAGGGGGCGGGGGGCGCCAGATACGCAGTATTTT. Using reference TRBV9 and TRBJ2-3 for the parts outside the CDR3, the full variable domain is DSGVTQTPKHLITATGQRVTLRCSPRSGDLSVYWYQQSLDQGLQFLIQYYNGEERAKGNILERFSAQQFPDLHSELNLSSLELGDSALYFCASSSRGRGAPDTQYFGPGTRLTVL.

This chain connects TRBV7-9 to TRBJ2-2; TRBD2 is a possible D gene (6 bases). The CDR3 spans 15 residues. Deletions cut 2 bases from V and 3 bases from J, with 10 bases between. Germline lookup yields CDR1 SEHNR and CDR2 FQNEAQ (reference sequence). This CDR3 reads CASSLPGGYTGELFF. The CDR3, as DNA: TGTGCCAGCAGCTTACCCGGGGGATACACCGGGGAGCTGTTTTTT.

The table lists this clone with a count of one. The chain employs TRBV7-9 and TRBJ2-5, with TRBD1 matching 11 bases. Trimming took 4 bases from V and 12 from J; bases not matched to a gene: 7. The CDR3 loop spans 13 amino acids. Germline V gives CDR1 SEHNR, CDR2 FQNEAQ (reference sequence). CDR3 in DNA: TGTGCCAGCAGCTGGGGGACAGGGGGTGGAGAGTACTTC. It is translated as CASSWGTGGGEYF. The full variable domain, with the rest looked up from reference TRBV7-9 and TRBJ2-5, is DTGVSQNPRHKITKRGQNVTFRCDPISEHNRLYWYRQTLGQGPEFLTYFQNEAQLEKSRLLSDRFSAERPKGSFSTLEIQRTEQGDSAMYLCASSWGTGGGEYFGPGTRLLVL.

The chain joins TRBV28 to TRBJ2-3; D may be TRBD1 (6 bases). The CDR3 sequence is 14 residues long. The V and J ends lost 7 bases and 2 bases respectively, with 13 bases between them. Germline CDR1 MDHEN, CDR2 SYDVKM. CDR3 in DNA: TGTGCCAGCACCCAGGACAGCGACACAGATACGCAGTATTTT. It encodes CASTQDSDTDTQYF.

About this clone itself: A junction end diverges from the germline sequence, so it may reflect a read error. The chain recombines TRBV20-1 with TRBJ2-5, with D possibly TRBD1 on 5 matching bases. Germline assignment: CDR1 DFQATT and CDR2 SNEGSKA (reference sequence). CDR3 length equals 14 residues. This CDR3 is CSASIAGIQETQYF. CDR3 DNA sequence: TGCAGCGCTAGTATTGCAGGGATCCAAGAGACCCAGTACTTC.

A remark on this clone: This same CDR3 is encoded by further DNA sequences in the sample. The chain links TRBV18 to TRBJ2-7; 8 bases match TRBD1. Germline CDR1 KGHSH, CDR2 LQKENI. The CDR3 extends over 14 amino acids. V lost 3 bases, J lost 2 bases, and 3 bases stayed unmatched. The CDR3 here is CASSPRQGTYEQYF. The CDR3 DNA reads TGTGCCAGCTCACCGAGACAGGGGACCTACGAGCAGTACTTC.